This is a list of T cell receptor beta chains from one sample in a study of esophageal squamous cell carcinoma under preoperative chemotherapy. TCRdb reprocessed the PCR reads via MiXCR and lists one record per CDR3 protein. There are fewer than 16,000 distinct CDR3 sequences in the sample; roughly 60% occur only once, and more than 50% lies in the top ten. The sample was gathered from a patient given preoperative chemotherapy. The receptors were sampled from a human donor with esophageal squamous cell carcinoma. The donor label of this sample is uncertain. The CDR3 runs from the conserved cysteine through the conserved F or W. Fields, in order: CDR3 protein, V gene.

CDR3aa: CASRRKGVGGTNTQYF; v_gene: TRBV6-1
CDR3aa: CASSYLESGGEQYF; v_gene: TRBV6-5
CDR3aa: CASSLTSGSAEQYF; v_gene: TRBV7-2
CDR3aa: CASQAGGRLAGNEQFF; v_gene: TRBV6-2/TRBV6-3
CDR3aa: CASSESGGEGEQYF; v_gene: TRBV12-3/TRBV12-4
CDR3aa: CSVVGNGNTEAFF; v_gene: TRBV29-1
CDR3aa: CASGYNEQFF; v_gene: TRBV12-3/TRBV12-4
CDR3aa: CASSQLPETQYF; v_gene: TRBV5-1
CDR3aa: CASSATGNNNSPLHF; v_gene: TRBV12-3/TRBV12-4
CDR3aa: CASSYGGQGENTGELFF; v_gene: TRBV6-5
CDR3aa: CAGAKGTPENTQYF; v_gene: TRBV10-3
CDR3aa: CASSERDTDTQYF; v_gene: TRBV6-4
CDR3aa: CASSRTSGSSRETQYF; v_gene: TRBV11-2
CDR3aa: CASSELGGTQYF; v_gene: TRBV6-1
CDR3aa: CASSLYSSSYNEQFF; v_gene: TRBV7-2
CDR3aa: CASSDPGLSTGTQYF; v_gene: TRBV6-4
CDR3aa: CASSELDSSGSNVLSF; v_gene: TRBV6-1
CDR3aa: CASSYSVPLGKQYF; v_gene: TRBV6-5
CDR3aa: CASSLDAGVPTGALYF; v_gene: TRBV7-2